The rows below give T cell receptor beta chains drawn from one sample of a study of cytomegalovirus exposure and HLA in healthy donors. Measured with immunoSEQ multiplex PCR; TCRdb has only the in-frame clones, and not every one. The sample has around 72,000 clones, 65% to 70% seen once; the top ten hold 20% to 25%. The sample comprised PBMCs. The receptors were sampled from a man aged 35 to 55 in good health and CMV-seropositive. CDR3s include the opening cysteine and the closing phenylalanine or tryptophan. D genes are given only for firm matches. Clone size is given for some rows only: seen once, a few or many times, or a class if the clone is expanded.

CDR3: CASSPDRSVGETQYF; DNA: TGTGCCAGCAGTCCGGACAGGTCGGTGGGAGAGACCCAGTACTTC; size: .; J: TRBJ2-5; V: TRBV2; D: TRBD1
CDR3: CASSPNGRDGYTF; DNA: TGTGCCAGCAGTCCTAATGGCAGGGATGGCTACACCTTC; size: once; J: TRBJ1-2; V: TRBV28; D: .
CDR3: CASSSVGLWGKSSGANVLTF; DNA: TGTGCCAGCAGCTCGGTAGGGCTGTGGGGCAAAAGCTCTGGGGCCAACGTCCTGACTTTC; size: once; J: TRBJ2-6; V: TRBV11-3; D: .
CDR3: CASSEAPGQGQPQHF; DNA: TGTGCCAGCAGTGAAGCCCCGGGTCAGGGTCAGCCCCAGCATTTT; size: .; J: TRBJ1-5; V: TRBV6-1; D: .
CDR3: CASSLGAPRLGTEAFF; DNA: TGTGCCAGCAGTTTAGGGGCCCCCAGGCTGGGCACTGAAGCTTTCTTT; size: few; J: TRBJ1-1; V: TRBV27; D: .
CDR3: CAWSPGTASGAQHF; DNA: TGTGCCTGGAGCCCGGGGACAGCCTCGGGGGCCCAGCATTTT; size: .; J: TRBJ1-5; V: TRBV30; D: TRBD1
CDR3: CASSLFAQGSNQPQHF; DNA: TGTGCCAGCAGTTTATTCGCTCAGGGTAGCAATCAGCCCCAGCATTTT; size: .; J: TRBJ1-5; V: TRBV27; D: .
CDR3: CASSRPGQGARGEKLFF; DNA: TGTGCCAGCAGCCGCCCGGGACAGGGGGCCAGAGGTGAAAAACTGTTTTTT; size: .; J: TRBJ1-4; V: TRBV11-2; D: TRBD1
CDR3: CASSQGAGQETQYF; DNA: TGCGCCAGCAGCCAAGGGGCAGGACAGGAGACCCAGTACTTC; size: .; J: TRBJ2-5; V: TRBV4-1; D: .
CDR3: CASSLTFGTGRTEAFF; DNA: TGTGCCAGCAGCTTAACGTTCGGGACAGGGAGGACTGAAGCTTTCTTT; size: .; J: TRBJ1-1; V: TRBV7-3; D: TRBD1
CDR3: CASSLPTGMNTEAFF; DNA: TGTGCCAGCAGTTTACCGACAGGGATGAACACTGAAGCTTTCTTT; size: few; J: TRBJ1-1; V: TRBV28; D: TRBD1
CDR3: CASSPAGTGPTGELFF; DNA: TGCGCCAGCAGCCCCGCCGGGACAGGGCCCACCGGGGAGCTGTTTTTT; size: .; J: TRBJ2-2; V: TRBV5-1; D: TRBD1
CDR3: CASRPGRLVSGGSAKNIQYF; DNA: TGTGCCAGCAGGCCCGGACGACTTGTTAGCGGGGGGTCTGCCAAAAACATTCAGTACTTC; size: .; J: TRBJ2-4; V: TRBV2; D: TRBD2
CDR3: CSVPPDRDSRGYTF; DNA: TGCAGCGTTCCCCCGGACAGAGATTCTCGTGGCTACACCTTC; size: few; J: TRBJ1-2; V: TRBV29-1; D: .
CDR3: CASRPGQTPDGELFF; DNA: TGTGCCAGCAGGCCGGGACAGACCCCTGACGGGGAGCTGTTTTTT; size: .; J: TRBJ2-2; V: TRBV25-1; D: TRBD1
CDR3: CASATGWNSPLHF; DNA: TGTGCCAGCGCCACAGGGTGGAATTCACCCCTCCACTTT; size: .; J: TRBJ1-6; V: TRBV11-3; D: .
CDR3: CASSPGQGLPYQETQYF; DNA: TGTGCCAGCTCCCCAGGACAGGGGCTCCCGTACCAAGAGACCCAGTACTTC; size: .; J: TRBJ2-5; V: TRBV18; D: TRBD1
CDR3: CASGSRTGTYTF; DNA: TGTGCTAGTGGTTCGCGGACAGGAACCTACACCTTC; size: .; J: TRBJ1-2; V: TRBV12-5; D: TRBD1
CDR3: CASSLGGWDEQYF; DNA: TGTGCCAGCAGCTTAGGAGGCTGGGACGAGCAGTACTTC; size: .; J: TRBJ2-7; V: TRBV7-9; D: .
CDR3: CASSLTPAGVTDTQYF; DNA: TGTGCCAGCAGCTTAACCCCAGCGGGGGTCACAGATACGCAGTATTTT; size: .; J: TRBJ2-3; V: TRBV7-9; D: TRBD2